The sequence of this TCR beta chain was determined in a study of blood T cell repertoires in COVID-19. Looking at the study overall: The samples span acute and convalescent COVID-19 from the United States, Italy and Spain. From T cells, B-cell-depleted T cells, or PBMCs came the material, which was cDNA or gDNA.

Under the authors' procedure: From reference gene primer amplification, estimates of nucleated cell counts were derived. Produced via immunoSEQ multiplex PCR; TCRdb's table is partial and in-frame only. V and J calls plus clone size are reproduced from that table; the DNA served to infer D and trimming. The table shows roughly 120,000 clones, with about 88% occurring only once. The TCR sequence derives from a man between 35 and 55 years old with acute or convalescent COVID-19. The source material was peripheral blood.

CDR3 nucleotides: TGTGCCACCAGTGGCGCGGGGGCGCGCACAGATACGCAGTATTTT. Its translation is CATSGAGARTDTQYF. The gene calls are TRBV24-1 and TRBJ2-3; TRBD2 is a possible D gene (7 bases). Germline V CDR1 and CDR2: KGHDR, SFDVKD. The CDR3 has 15 amino acids. V dropped 5 bases and J dropped 1 base, with 12 bases sitting between them.